The present entry profiles one T cell receptor (beta chain) with its context. As yet, its antigen is unknown. With 2 bases clipped from V and 4 bases from J, the junction kept 8 bases outside the gene matches. From germline, CDR1 is ENHRY and CDR2 SYGVKD. CDR3 size: 16 residues. Sequencing involved patients with CD8+CD57+ cell expansion previously shown by flow cytometry. The data originate from a study of CD8+CD57+ T cells in acquired aplastic anemia. Findings and caveats of the study: Patients and controls were found to share more than 25 CD8+ CDR3 sequences. Patient and control CD8+ Simpson's diversity was not significantly different.

Using genomic DNA as the template, TCR beta VDJ and CDR3 profiling was carried out. TCRdb reanalysed the reads using MiXCR and keeps one entry per CDR3 protein. The sample has 310,000 or so distinct CDR3 sequences; 56% are singletons. The source of this sequence is a human donor with aplastic anemia. The gene calls are TRBV10-3 and TRBJ1-2, with 9 bases aligning to TRBD1. Sequencing was carried out using sorted CD4+, CD8+, or CD8+CD57+ T cells (not recorded which) from PBMCs. The CDR3 sequence is CAISEASTGGGYGYTF. CDR3 coding DNA: TGTGCCATCAGTGAGGCTTCGACAGGGGGTGGCTATGGCTACACCTTC.